This entry lists 24 T cell receptor beta chains sequenced from one sample in a study of response to subunit inactivated influenza vaccine. TCRdb analysed the RT-PCR reads with MiXCR anew, one entry per CDR3 protein. The sample has around 530,000 distinct CDR3 sequences; approximately 15% are singletons. The sample was CD4+ T cells sorted from PBMCs, taken less than 30 months after vaccination. The receptors shown here come from a man between 50 and 69 years old who received an inactivated influenza vaccine.

The gene calls are TRBV15 and TRBJ2-1; a possible D gene is TRBD2 (6 bases). Germline lookup yields CDR1 LNHNV and CDR2 YYDKDF (reference sequence). There are 15 residues in the CDR3. The V gene lost 3 bases and the J gene lost 6 bases, with 15 bases spanning the gap. This chain's CDR3 is CATSSYRSGPNEQFF. The CDR3 region has the DNA TGTGCCACCAGCAGCTACCGTAGCGGACCCAATGAGCAGTTCTTC. Using reference TRBV15 and TRBJ2-1 for the parts outside the CDR3, the full variable domain is DAMVIQNPRYQVTQFGKPVTLSCSQTLNHNVMYWYQQKSSQAPKLLFHYYDKDFNNEADTPDNFQSRRPNTSFCFLDIRSPGLGDTAMYLCATSSYRSGPNEQFFGPGTRLTVL.

The rearrangement links TRBV20-1 to TRBJ2-5; tentatively, D is TRBD1 or TRBD2 (6 bases each). The CDR3 is made up of 13 amino acids. Trimming took off 5 bases at V and 4 bases at J, with 14 bases between the two ends. Germline V gene lookup returns CDR1 DFQATT and CDR2 SNEGSKA (reference sequence). As DNA, the CDR3 is TGCAGTGCTTCGGGGGCCCCTGCAGAGACCCAGTACTTC. It encodes CSASGAPAETQYF.

The chain recombines TRBV4-3 with TRBJ1-5, with a tentative D call TRBD1 (6 bases). The V gene's germline CDR1 is LGHNA and CDR2 YSLEER. The CDR3 length is 16 residues. The V gene lost 0 bases and the J gene lost 7 bases, with 16 bases spanning the gap. The CDR3 nucleotides read TGCGCCAGCAGCCAAGAACTGGGCAGGGGTGACCAGCCCCAGCATTTT. Its protein product is CASSQELGRGDQPQHF.

The chain couples TRBV6-1 to TRBJ2-1; possible D gene TRBD1, 5 bases. The germline V gene encodes CDR1 MNHNS and CDR2 SASEGT. V gave up 6 bases and J gave up 3 bases, with 18 bases separating them. The CDR3 is 16 residues long. CDR3 in amino acids: CASRQRSGSVYNEQFF. CDR3 coding DNA: TGTGCCAGCAGACAGAGATCAGGGTCTGTCTACAATGAGCAGTTCTTC.

This chain joins TRBV5-1 and TRBJ1-4; no reliable D call. The CDR3 totals 15 residues. Germline-derived CDR1 and CDR2 are SGHRS and YFSETQ. The germline V and J ends were trimmed by 0 bases and 3 bases, with 9 bases remaining between them. The CDR3 loop reads CASSLEPSPNEKLFF. CDR3 nucleotides: TGCGCCAGCAGCTTGGAGCCATCCCCTAATGAAAAACTGTTTTTT.

This clonotype showed up just a few times. The gene calls are TRBV29-1 and TRBJ1-2; D gene unclear. Trimming shortened V by 1 base and J by 2 bases, and 14 bases separated the two germline ends. The CDR3 loop spans 15 amino acids. Germline V gene data show CDR1 as SQVTM and CDR2 as ANQGSEA. This chain's CDR3 is CSVEAEGRSNYGYTF. The CDR3 region has the DNA TGCAGCGTTGAAGCAGAAGGCAGGTCCAACTATGGCTACACCTTC.

The chain couples TRBV20-1 to TRBJ2-3; perhaps TRBD2 as D (6 bases). V lost 4 bases and J 0 bases, leaving 11 bases between the germline ends. Germline V gives CDR1 DFQATT, CDR2 SNEGSKA (reference sequence). This CDR3 has 14 residues. DNA for the CDR3: TGCAGTGCTACTACTAGCCTAAGCACAGATACGCAGTATTTT. This encodes CSATTSLSTDTQYF.

This clonotype showed up just a few times. The gene calls are TRBV5-6 and TRBJ2-1; TRBD2 agrees at 8 bases. Trimming cost V 4 bases and J 9 bases; bases outside gene matches: 15. There are 16 residues in the CDR3. The germline gives CDR1 SGHDT, CDR2 YYEEEE. CDR3 in amino acids: CASSPTTLRGAPEQFF. The CDR3 DNA is TGTGCCAGCAGCCCTACCACCTTGCGGGGGGCGCCTGAGCAGTTCTTC. The whole variable domain, remainder taken from reference TRBV5-6 and TRBJ2-1, is DAGVTQSPTHLIKTRGQQVTLRCSPKSGHDTVSWYQQALGQGPQFIFQYYEEEERQRGNFPDRFSGHQFPNYSSELNVNALLLGDSALYLCASSPTTLRGAPEQFFGPGTRLTVL.

The V and J genes are TRBV6-5 and TRBJ2-3; 7 nucleotides match TRBD1. V trimming: 2 bases; J trimming: 6 bases; junction bases outside the gene matches: 8. This CDR3 has 15 amino acids. Germline V lookup: CDR1 MNHEY, CDR2 SVGAGI. The CDR3 protein is CASSYTDRAWDTQYF. The CDR3 DNA follows: TGTGCCAGCAGTTACACTGACAGGGCATGGGATACGCAGTATTTT.

This clonotype came up many times. The chain carries TRBV20-1 and TRBJ1-2; D remains ambiguous. In germline, CDR1 is DFQATT, CDR2 SNEGSKA (reference sequence). V was trimmed by 0 bases and J by 2 bases, leaving 7 bases between them. This CDR3 has 13 residues. The CDR3 is CSARESQNYGYTF. In DNA, the CDR3 is TGCAGTGCTAGAGAAAGCCAGAACTATGGCTACACCTTC.

The chain is built from TRBV10-3 and TRBJ1-1; 7 bases are shared with TRBD1. The trim removed 4 bases at V and 5 bases at J, leaving 7 bases unmatched. Germline V gives CDR1 ENHRY, CDR2 SYGVKD. The CDR3 loop spans 14 amino acids. The CDR3 bases are TGTGCCATCAGTGGGCGTCAGGGGGGGACTGAAGCTTTCTTT. This sequence encodes CAISGRQGGTEAFF.

This clonotype was observed at least ten times. The genes are TRBV3-1 and TRBJ2-1; unclear D gene. Trimming stripped 2 bases from V and 4 bases from J, with 12 bases between. The CDR3 sequence is 15 residues long. Germline V gene lookup returns CDR1 LGHDT and CDR2 YNNKEL (reference sequence). CDR3 residues: CASSQRTARYNEQFF. The CDR3 DNA reads as TGTGCCAGCAGCCAACGGACGGCCCGATACAATGAGCAGTTCTTC.

This clonotype showed up just a few times. This chain connects TRBV3-1 to TRBJ1-4; D remains unclear. This CDR3 spans 14 amino acids. Germline CDR1 and CDR2: LGHDT and YNNKEL (reference sequence). The ends were cut back, 3 bases at V and 10 bases at J, with 15 bases in the middle. CDR3 residues: CASSQMGRVGKLFF. In DNA form, the CDR3 reads TGTGCCAGCAGCCAGATGGGGAGGGTCGGAAAACTGTTTTTT.

The table lists this clonotype with a few counts. The chain employs TRBV20-1 and TRBJ1-2; 7 nucleotides agree with TRBD1. Germline V gives CDR1 DFQATT, CDR2 SNEGSKA (reference sequence). Trimming at V came to 3 bases and at J to 4 bases, leaving 5 bases not matched to a gene. This CDR3 comprises 13 residues. The DNA for the CDR3 is TGCAGTGCTAGCTCGGACAGGCTCTATGGCTACACCTTC. This encodes CSASSDRLYGYTF.

The chain joins TRBV29-1 to TRBJ1-4; D may be TRBD1 (5 bases). The CDR3 is made up of 13 amino acids. Germline CDR1 and CDR2: SQVTM and ANQGSEA. The V and J ends lost 4 bases and 7 bases respectively, with 13 bases between them. CDR3 loop: CSVARENREKLFF. The CDR3 region has the DNA TGCAGCGTTGCCAGGGAGAATCGTGAAAAACTGTTTTTT.

This chain links TRBV12-3 or TRBV12-4 with TRBJ2-3; D may be TRBD1 or TRBD2 (5 bases each). This CDR3 has 14 amino acids. V lost 6 bases and J lost 8, with 18 bases in between. The CDR3 DNA sequence: TGTGCCAGCAGCCCCGGGACGGACCCGAGTACGCAGTATTTT. Its translation is CASSPGTDPSTQYF.

In this sample, this clonotype turned up a few times. The V gene is TRBV27, the J gene TRBJ2-5; 7 bases map to TRBD1. The J segment lost 3 bases and the V segment lost 8 bases, leaving 6 bases of the junction unmatched. The germline CDR1 and CDR2 sequences are MNHEY and SMNVEV (reference sequence). The CDR3 runs 13 residues. This CDR3 reads CASRQGYKETQYF. CDR3 bases: TGTGCCAGCCGACAGGGTTACAAAGAGACCCAGTACTTC.

CDR3 in DNA: TGTGCCTGGAGTGTAGCCCTTAGCTCCTACAATGAGCAGTTCTTC. It encodes CAWSVALSSYNEQFF. The rearrangement joins TRBV30 to TRBJ2-1, with D unresolved. Trimming left V 0 bases short and J 0 bases short, with 9 bases between. This CDR3 is 15 amino acids long. Germline CDR1 is GTSNPN and CDR2 is SVGIG (reference sequence).

The chain has TRBV3-1 and TRBJ2-1; 7 bases align to TRBD1. J gave up 11 bases and V 3 bases, and 10 bases lay outside the gene matches. The length of the CDR3 is 14 residues. Germline V gives CDR1 LGHDT, CDR2 YNNKEL (reference sequence). The CDR3 here is CASSHTTGQLKQFF. The CDR3 coding sequence is TGTGCCAGCAGCCATACAACGGGACAGTTAAAGCAGTTCTTC.

This clonotype was picked up a small number of times. The chain carries TRBV6-1 and TRBJ2-7; 7 bases are a match to TRBD2. From germline, CDR1 is MNHNS and CDR2 SASEGT. CDR3 length: 13 amino acids. The V gene end was trimmed by 10 bases and the J gene end by 1 base; junction bases not matched to a gene: 7. The CDR3 loop is CATWGGGSYEQYF. The CDR3 bases are TGTGCCACCTGGGGGGGTGGTTCCTACGAGCAGTACTTC.

This clonotype turned up a few times. The chain uses TRBV12-3 or TRBV12-4 and TRBJ2-4; 7 nucleotides agree with TRBD1. The V and J ends lost 7 bases and 10 bases, in that order; junction bases with no gene match: 10. The CDR3 covers 13 residues. Here the CDR3 reads CASNQDRTKIQYF. The CDR3, as DNA: TGTGCCAGCAATCAGGACAGGACCAAAATTCAGTACTTC.

The chain joins TRBV6-1 to TRBJ1-1; D unresolved. The CDR3 length is 13 residues. Trimming cost V 7 bases and J 1 base, with 10 bases left between them. The germline CDR1 and CDR2 sequences are MNHNS and SASEGT. The CDR3 here is CASKAEGNTEAFF. The CDR3 bases are TGTGCCAGCAAAGCGGAGGGGAACACTGAAGCTTTCTTT.

The chain carries TRBV7-2 and TRBJ2-4, with D possibly called TRBD1 or TRBD2 (5 bases each). Germline CDR1 reads SGHTA; CDR2 reads FQGNSA. With 5 bases removed from V and 6 bases from J, the gap between germline ends came to 17 bases. The CDR3 contains 15 residues. Here the CDR3 reads CASSPPRGRGNIQYF. The DNA for the CDR3 is TGTGCCAGCAGCCCCCCAAGGGGTCGGGGAAACATTCAGTACTTC.

J is TRBJ2-3 and V is TRBV6-1, with 10 bases aligning to TRBD1. CDR3 length equals 15 residues. Trimming cost V 6 bases and J 2 bases; bases outside gene matches: 5. Germline V CDR1 and CDR2: MNHNS, SASEGT. The CDR3 nucleotides are TGTGCCAGCAGCGGACAGGGGGGGACCACAGATACGCAGTATTTT. This translates into CASSGQGGTTDTQYF.